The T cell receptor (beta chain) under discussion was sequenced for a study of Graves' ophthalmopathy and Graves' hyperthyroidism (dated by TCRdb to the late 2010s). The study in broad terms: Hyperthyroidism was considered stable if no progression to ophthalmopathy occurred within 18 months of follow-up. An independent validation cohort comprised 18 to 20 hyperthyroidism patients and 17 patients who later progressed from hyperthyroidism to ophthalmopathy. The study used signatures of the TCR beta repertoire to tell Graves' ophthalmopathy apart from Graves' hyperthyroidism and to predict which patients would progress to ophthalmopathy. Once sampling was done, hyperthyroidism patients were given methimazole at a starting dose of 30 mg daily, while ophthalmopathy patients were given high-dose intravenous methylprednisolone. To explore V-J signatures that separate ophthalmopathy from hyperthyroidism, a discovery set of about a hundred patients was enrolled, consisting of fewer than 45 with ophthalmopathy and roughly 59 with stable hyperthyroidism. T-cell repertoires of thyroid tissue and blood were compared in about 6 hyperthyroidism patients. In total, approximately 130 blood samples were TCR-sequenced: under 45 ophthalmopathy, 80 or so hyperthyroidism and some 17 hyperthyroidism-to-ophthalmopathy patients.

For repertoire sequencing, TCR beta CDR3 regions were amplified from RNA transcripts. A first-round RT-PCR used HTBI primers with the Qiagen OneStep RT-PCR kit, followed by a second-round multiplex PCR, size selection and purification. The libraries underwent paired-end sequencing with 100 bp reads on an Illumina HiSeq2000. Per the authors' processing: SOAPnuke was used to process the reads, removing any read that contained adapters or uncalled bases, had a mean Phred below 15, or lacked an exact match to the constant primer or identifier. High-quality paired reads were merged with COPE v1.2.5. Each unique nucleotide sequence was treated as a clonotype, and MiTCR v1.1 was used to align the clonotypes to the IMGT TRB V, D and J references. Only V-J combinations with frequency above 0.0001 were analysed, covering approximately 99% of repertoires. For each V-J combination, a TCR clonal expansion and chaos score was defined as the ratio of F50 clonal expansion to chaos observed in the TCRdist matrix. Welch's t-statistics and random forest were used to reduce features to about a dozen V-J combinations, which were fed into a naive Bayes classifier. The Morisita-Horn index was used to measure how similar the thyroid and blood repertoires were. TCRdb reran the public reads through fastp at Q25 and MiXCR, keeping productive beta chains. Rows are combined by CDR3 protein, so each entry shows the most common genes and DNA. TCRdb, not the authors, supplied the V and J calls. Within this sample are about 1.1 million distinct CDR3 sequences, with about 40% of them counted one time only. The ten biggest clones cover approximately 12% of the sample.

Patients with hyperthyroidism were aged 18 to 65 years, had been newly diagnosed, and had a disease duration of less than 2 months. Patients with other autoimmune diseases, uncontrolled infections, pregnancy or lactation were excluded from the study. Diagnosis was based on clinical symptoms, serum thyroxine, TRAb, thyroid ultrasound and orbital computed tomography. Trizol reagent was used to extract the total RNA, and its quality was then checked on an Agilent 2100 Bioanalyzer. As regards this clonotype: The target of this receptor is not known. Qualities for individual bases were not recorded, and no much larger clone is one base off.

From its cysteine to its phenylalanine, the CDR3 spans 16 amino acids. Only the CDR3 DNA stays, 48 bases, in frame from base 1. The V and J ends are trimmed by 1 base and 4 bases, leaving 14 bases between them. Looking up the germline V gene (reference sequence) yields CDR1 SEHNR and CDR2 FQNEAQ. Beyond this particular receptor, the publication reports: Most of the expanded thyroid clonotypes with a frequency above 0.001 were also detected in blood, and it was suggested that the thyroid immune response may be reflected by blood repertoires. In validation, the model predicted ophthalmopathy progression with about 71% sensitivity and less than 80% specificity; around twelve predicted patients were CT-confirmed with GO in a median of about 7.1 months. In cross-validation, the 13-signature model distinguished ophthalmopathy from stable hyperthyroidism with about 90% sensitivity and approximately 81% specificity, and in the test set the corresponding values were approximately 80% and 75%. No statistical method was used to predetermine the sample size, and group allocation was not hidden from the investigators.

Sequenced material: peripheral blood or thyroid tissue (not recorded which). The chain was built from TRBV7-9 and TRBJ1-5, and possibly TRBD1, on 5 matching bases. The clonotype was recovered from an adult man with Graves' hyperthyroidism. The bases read TGTGCCAGCAGCTTAGGCCAGGGCGCGGGTAATCAGCCCCAGCATTTT. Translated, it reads CASSLGQGAGNQPQHF.